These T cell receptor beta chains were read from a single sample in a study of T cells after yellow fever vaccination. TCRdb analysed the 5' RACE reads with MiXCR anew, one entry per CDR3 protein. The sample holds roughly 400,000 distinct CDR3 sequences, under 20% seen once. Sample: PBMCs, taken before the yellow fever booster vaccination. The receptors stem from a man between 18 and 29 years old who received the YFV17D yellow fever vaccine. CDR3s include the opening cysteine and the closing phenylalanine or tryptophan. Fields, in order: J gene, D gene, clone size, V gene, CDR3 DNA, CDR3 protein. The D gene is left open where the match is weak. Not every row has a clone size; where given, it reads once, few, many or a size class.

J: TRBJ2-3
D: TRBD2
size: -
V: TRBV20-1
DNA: TGCAGTGCTTATGGACTAGCGGAGGCCGATACGCAGTATTTT
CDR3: CSAYGLAEADTQYF

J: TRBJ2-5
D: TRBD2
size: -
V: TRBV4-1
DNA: TGCGCCAGCAGCCAAGTGGCGGGGGTGCAAGAGACCCAGTACTTC
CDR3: CASSQVAGVQETQYF

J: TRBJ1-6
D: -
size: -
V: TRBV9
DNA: TGTGCCAGCAGCGTAGCGGGGGATTCACCCCTCCACTTT
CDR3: CASSVAGDSPLHF

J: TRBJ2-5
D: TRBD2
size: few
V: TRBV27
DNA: TGTGCCAGCAACCCCGCTAGCGGACCCCAAGAGACCCAGTACTTC
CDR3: CASNPASGPQETQYF

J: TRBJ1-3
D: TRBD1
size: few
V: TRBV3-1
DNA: TGTGCCAGCAGCCAAGGGAGGGGAGGGGGCAGAAACACCATATATTTT
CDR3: CASSQGRGGGRNTIYF

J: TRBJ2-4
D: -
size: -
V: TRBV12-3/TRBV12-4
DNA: TGTGCCAGCAGCCCTAGGTGGGGGAAGGGACATCAGTACTTC
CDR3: CASSPRWGKGHQYF

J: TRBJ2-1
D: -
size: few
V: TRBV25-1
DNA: TGTGCCAGCGATCCAGGGTATGAGCAGTTCTTC
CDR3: CASDPGYEQFF

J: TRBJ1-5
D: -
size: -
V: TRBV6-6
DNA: TGTGCCAGCAGCCTTTTTGCTAGCAATCAGCCCCAGCATTTT
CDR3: CASSLFASNQPQHF

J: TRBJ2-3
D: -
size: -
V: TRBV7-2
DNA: TGTGCCAGCAGCTATGGCGGCCTCGGTACGCAGTATTTT
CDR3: CASSYGGLGTQYF

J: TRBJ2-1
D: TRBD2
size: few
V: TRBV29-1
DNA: TGCAGCGCCCCCGGGACTAGCGGGGAGCAGTTCTTC
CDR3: CSAPGTSGEQFF

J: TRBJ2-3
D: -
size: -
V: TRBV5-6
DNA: TGTGCCAGCAGCCCCTTGGGGGGGAGCGGGGGCAGGGGGGATACGCAGTATTTT
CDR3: CASSPLGGSGGRGDTQYF

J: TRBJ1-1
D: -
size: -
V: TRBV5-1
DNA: TGCGCCAGCAGCCTTTACCCACCGGGGCAACACACTGAAGCTTTCTTT
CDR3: CASSLYPPGQHTEAFF

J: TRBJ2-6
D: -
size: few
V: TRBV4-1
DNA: TGCGCCAGCAGCCAGGACTACTCTGGGGCCAACGTCCTGACTTTC
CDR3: CASSQDYSGANVLTF

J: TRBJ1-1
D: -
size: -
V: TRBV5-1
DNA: TGCGCCAGCAGCTTGGGGTGGACCACTGAAGCTTTCTTT
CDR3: CASSLGWTTEAFF

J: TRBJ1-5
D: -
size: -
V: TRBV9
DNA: TGTGCCAGCAGCGTAGGCGGGGGAGTCACGGGGCCCCAGCATTTT
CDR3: CASSVGGGVTGPQHF